This T cell receptor beta chain is drawn from a study of shared clonotypes between healthy human individuals. Study at large: Each donor's CD8 memory used one plate, CD8 naive two, each CD4 subset three.

The method was immunoSEQ multiplex PCR; TCRdb's version includes in-frame clones alone and lacks a portion of them. In the table there are over a million clones, approximately 98.5% of which are singletons. Only Caucasian adults living in Nashville, Tennessee made up the donor group. V was clipped by 2 bases and J by 3 bases, with 5 bases between them. CDR3 size: 12 residues. CDR1 MDHEN and CDR2 SYDVKM come from the germline V gene. V usage is TRBV28 and J usage is TRBJ2-7; D gene ambiguous. The receptor comes from a young man in good health. Sequencing was performed on naive CD4+ T cells sorted from blood. The subset was: CD45RA+ positively selected. In DNA form, the CDR3 reads TGTGCCAGCAGTTTAGCGAACTACGAGCAGTACTTC. Its translation is CASSLANYEQYF.